A selection of T cell receptor beta chains follows, all from one sample in a study of PD-L1 blockade in urothelial cancer. The assay was immunoSEQ multiplex PCR, and TCRdb's table has in-frame clones only and misses some. The sample yields about 22,000 clones, 90% seen once. Sequenced material: PBMCs, taken around atezolizumab (anti-PD-L1) treatment. The receptors were gathered from a woman in her fifties or sixties with urothelial cancer. The CDR3 runs from the conserved cysteine through the conserved F or W. The D gene is left open where the match is weak. Clone sizes are given selectively: once, few, many, or a class where the clone is expanded.

NA	NA	TRBV18	TRBJ2-1	CASSRGSSYNEQFF	TGTGCCAGCTCACGAGGGAGCTCCTACAATGAGCAGTTCTTC
NA	NA	TRBV5-1	TRBJ2-7	CASSLAGLYSYERYF	TGCGCCAGCAGCCTGGCAGGGCTTTACTCCTACGAGCGGTACTTC
TRBD1	NA	TRBV28	TRBJ1-1	CASSLRQGNTEAFF	TGTGCCAGCAGTTTACGACAGGGAAACACTGAAGCTTTCTTT
NA	NA	TRBV9	TRBJ2-7	CASSVNRGPLAGLFSYEQYF	TGTGCCAGCAGCGTAAACAGGGGGCCCCTAGCGGGTCTTTTCTCCTACGAGCAGTACTTC
NA	once	TRBV5-1	TRBJ1-1	CASSFRGTAEAFF	TGCGCCAGCAGCTTTCGAGGGACTGCTGAAGCTTTCTTT
NA	NA	TRBV28	TRBJ2-5	CATETPGLHQETQYF	TGTGCCACCGAAACCCCTGGCCTCCACCAAGAGACCCAGTACTTC
NA	NA	TRBV7-2	TRBJ2-1	CASSYSRGSYNEQFF	TGTGCCAGCAGCTACTCTAGGGGGAGCTACAATGAGCAGTTCTTC
TRBD2	NA	TRBV28	TRBJ2-4	CASSRIAGLAKNIQYF	TGTGCCAGCAGTCGAATAGCGGGGCTAGCCAAAAACATTCAGTACTTC
TRBD2	NA	TRBV7-2	TRBJ2-7	CASSPSGGSYEQYF	TGTGCCAGCAGCCCTAGCGGGGGGTCCTACGAGCAGTACTTC
TRBD1	NA	TRBV7-9	TRBJ1-3	CASSSLQGKGNTIYF	TGTGCCAGCAGCTCCCTACAGGGGAAGGGAAACACCATATATTTT
NA	NA	TRBV4-3	TRBJ1-5	CASSQLSGSNQPQHF	TGCGCCAGCAGCCAACTTTCAGGGAGCAATCAGCCCCAGCATTTT
TRBD1	NA	TRBV6-1	TRBJ2-1	CASSEETGQDPRRRYNEQFF	TGTGCCAGCAGTGAAGAAACGGGACAGGACCCTAGGAGGAGATACAATGAGCAGTTCTTC
NA	NA	TRBV29-1	TRBJ1-1	CSVGTGRTEAFF	TGCAGCGTCGGAACAGGGCGCACTGAAGCTTTCTTT
NA	once	TRBV2	TRBJ2-3	CASSAHLDPSSTDTQYF	TGTGCCAGCAGTGCTCATCTAGACCCTTCTAGCACAGATACGCAGTATTTT
NA	NA	TRBV27	TRBJ2-4	CASSLRGSQNIQYF	TGTGCCAGCAGTTTAAGAGGATCCCAAAACATTCAGTACTTC
TRBD1	NA	TRBV28	TRBJ1-2	CASSPQGKSGYTF	TGTGCCAGCAGCCCACAGGGGAAGAGTGGCTACACCTTC
TRBD2	NA	TRBV30	TRBJ2-3	CAWRRTGGADTQYF	TGTGCCTGGAGAAGGACGGGAGGGGCAGATACGCAGTATTTT
NA	NA	TRBV7-2	TRBJ1-2	CASSLVRDPGGYTF	TGTGCCAGCAGCTTAGTTAGAGACCCAGGAGGCTACACCTTC
TRBD1	NA	TRBV5-5	TRBJ2-7	CASSLLAGGVKYEQYF	TGTGCCAGCAGCTTGTTGGCAGGGGGCGTGAAATACGAGCAGTACTTC
TRBD1	NA	TRBV18	TRBJ2-5	CASSEQGAWTQYF	TGTGCCAGCTCAGAACAGGGGGCTTGGACCCAGTACTTC
TRBD2	once	TRBV4-1	TRBJ2-7	CASSLGLAGGEQYF	TGCGCCAGCAGCCTGGGACTAGCGGGAGGAGAGCAGTACTTC
TRBD1	NA	TRBV28	TRBJ1-2	CASSKHGTGYGYTF	TGTGCCAGCAGTAAACACGGGACAGGGTATGGCTACACCTTC
NA	NA	TRBV18	TRBJ2-1	CASSPRALPIPYNEQFF	TGTGCCAGCTCACCACGGGCCCTCCCAATACCATACAATGAGCAGTTCTTC
TRBD2	NA	TRBV10-3	TRBJ2-7	CAIRGGLAGYEQYF	TGTGCCATCAGAGGGGGACTAGCGGGCTACGAGCAGTACTTC
TRBD2	NA	TRBV4-1	TRBJ2-1	CASRSFESLAGIHNEQFF	TGCGCCAGCCGCAGCTTCGAATCGCTAGCGGGAATCCACAATGAGCAGTTCTTC
NA	NA	TRBV6-1	TRBJ1-2	CASSEWHLYTF	TGTGCCAGCAGTGAATGGCACCTCTACACCTTC
TRBD2	NA	TRBV19	TRBJ2-5	CATARGREETQYF	TGTGCCACCGCCCGCGGGAGGGAGGAGACCCAGTACTTC
TRBD2	NA	TRBV4-1	TRBJ2-3	CASSQDLGLGDDTQYF	TGCGCCAGCAGCCAAGACCTGGGACTAGGGGACGATACGCAGTATTTT
NA	NA	TRBV28	TRBJ1-3	CASSLGGTRTGNTIYF	TGTGCCAGCAGTTTGGGGGGGACTCGTACTGGAAACACCATATATTTT
TRBD1	NA	TRBV19	TRBJ1-5	CASSMGTGLDQPQHF	TGTGCCAGTAGTATGGGGACAGGGTTGGATCAGCCCCAGCATTTT
TRBD1	NA	TRBV5-1	TRBJ1-2	CASSDSTGGYGYTF	TGCGCCAGCAGCGATTCGACAGGGGGCTATGGCTACACCTTC
NA	NA	TRBV29-1	TRBJ1-4	CSGGGGAEKLFF	TGCAGCGGCGGGGGGGGAGCTGAAAAACTGTTTTTT
NA	NA	TRBV13	TRBJ1-5	CASGNAGHLDQPQHF	TGTGCCAGCGGTAACGCGGGGCACCTCGATCAGCCCCAGCATTTT
TRBD1	NA	TRBV28	TRBJ1-5	CASSLRYGTGAGGNQPQHF	TGTGCCAGCAGTTTAAGGTATGGGACAGGGGCTGGTGGCAATCAGCCCCAGCATTTT
NA	NA	TRBV6-1	TRBJ1-2	CASSEGVRQTYGYTF	TGTGCCAGCAGTGAAGGGGTCAGGCAGACATATGGCTACACCTTC
NA	once	TRBV6-5	TRBJ1-4	CASSYSLGDNEKLFF	TGTGCCAGCAGTTACTCCCTAGGCGATAATGAAAAACTGTTTTTT
TRBD2	NA	TRBV7-6	TRBJ2-1	CASSSGLAGSYNEQFF	TGTGCCAGCAGCTCGGGACTAGCGGGCTCCTACAATGAGCAGTTCTTC
NA	NA	TRBV9	TRBJ2-2	CASSVASTGELFF	TGTGCCAGCAGCGTAGCGTCCACCGGGGAGCTGTTTTTT
NA	NA	TRBV5-1	TRBJ2-3	CASSLGRQITDTQYF	TGCGCCAGCAGCTTGGGGCGACAGATCACAGATACGCAGTATTTT
TRBD1	NA	TRBV19	TRBJ2-5	CASSIQFGTGVETQYF	TGTGCCAGTAGTATACAATTCGGGACAGGGGTAGAGACCCAGTACTTC
NA	NA	TRBV28	TRBJ1-2	CASTGGGFNYGYTF	TGTGCCAGCACTGGAGGTGGGTTTAACTATGGCTACACCTTC
NA	NA	TRBV29-1	TRBJ1-3	CSVLTGNSGNTIYF	TGCAGCGTTTTGACCGGGAACTCCGGAAACACCATATATTTT
TRBD2	NA	TRBV5-5	TRBJ2-7	CASTEGLAGGYEQYF	TGTGCCAGCACCGAGGGACTAGCGGGAGGCTACGAGCAGTACTTC
NA	NA	TRBV28	TRBJ2-1	CASMIGRLRPGQSSYNEQFF	TGTGCCAGCATGATTGGCCGCCTCCGCCCCGGACAGAGCTCCTACAATGAGCAGTTCTTC
NA	NA	TRBV10-3	TRBJ2-5	CAISSVTAQETQYF	TGTGCCATCAGCTCGGTAACCGCCCAAGAGACCCAGTACTTC
TRBD1	NA	TRBV7-2	TRBJ1-1	CASSVVDRGRGTEAFF	TGTGCCAGCAGCGTAGTGGACAGGGGTAGAGGAACTGAAGCTTTCTTT
TRBD1	NA	TRBV6-1	TRBJ2-7	CASSPQGQGEQYF	TGTGCCAGCAGTCCACAGGGACAGGGTGAGCAGTACTTC
TRBD2	few	TRBV7-3	TRBJ2-2	CASSLGTSGIDGELFF	TGTGCCAGCAGCCTGGGGACTAGCGGTATTGACGGGGAGCTGTTTTTT
NA	NA	TRBV5-1	TRBJ1-4	CASSARGTSNEKLFF	TGCGCCAGCAGCGCGCGTGGGACTTCTAATGAAAAACTGTTTTTT
NA	once	TRBV4-2	TRBJ2-1	CASSQETGVSYNEQFF	TGTGCCAGCAGCCAAGAGACGGGAGTTTCTTACAATGAGCAGTTCTTC
NA	NA	TRBV28	TRBJ2-1	CASNPLAEPYNEQFF	TGTGCCAGCAACCCTTTGGCGGAACCCTACAATGAGCAGTTCTTC
NA	NA	TRBV28	TRBJ2-7	CASRLRALVSYEQYF	TGTGCCAGCAGGTTGCGGGCTCTCGTCTCCTACGAGCAGTACTTC
TRBD2	NA	TRBV5-1	TRBJ2-7	CASSNGGLGTSVHEQYF	TGCGCCAGCAGCAACGGGGGACTTGGGACTAGCGTCCACGAGCAGTACTTC
NA	NA	TRBV15	TRBJ2-7	CATSRNSGAYEQYF	TGTGCCACCAGCAGAAATAGCGGAGCCTACGAGCAGTACTTC
NA	once	TRBV7-9	TRBJ2-1	CASSPTPGALKDEQFF	TGTGCCAGCAGCCCAACCCCAGGGGCCTTAAAGGATGAGCAGTTCTTC
NA	NA	TRBV19	TRBJ1-5	CASSPVAGLNQPQHF	TGTGCCAGTAGTCCGGTGGCAGGGCTCAATCAGCCCCAGCATTTT
TRBD1	NA	TRBV6-5	TRBJ1-3	CASSYETGLAGNTIYF	TGTGCCAGCAGTTACGAGACAGGGCTGGCAGGAAACACCATATATTTT
NA	NA	TRBV2	TRBJ2-2	CASSEASILNTGELFF	TGTGCCAGCAGTGAAGCCTCGATACTGAACACCGGGGAGCTGTTTTTT
TRBD1	NA	TRBV27	TRBJ2-3	CASSTRTGARPGSSTDTQYF	TGTGCCAGCAGTACGCGGACAGGGGCCCGACCTGGTTCTAGCACAGATACGCAGTATTTT